The source of this TCR beta chain is a study of blood T cell repertoires in COVID-19. The overall study: The origin of the acute and convalescent COVID-19 samples was the United States, Italy and Spain. PBMCs, B-cell-depleted T cells, or T cells were the source of the cDNA or gDNA that made up the material.

In the authors' workflow: Estimation of nucleated cell counts was performed using reference gene primer amplification. Only in-frame clones appear in the TCRdb table, and some are missing; sequencing was by immunoSEQ multiplex PCR. The V and J calls and clone size are taken from that table; D and trimming were inferred from the DNA. This sample has some 50,000 clones, with less than 90% found just once. CDR1 and CDR2 (germline): MDHEN, SYDVKM. This CDR3 spans 14 amino acids. Deletions cut 10 bases from V and 4 bases from J, with 19 bases between. J is TRBJ1-1 and V is TRBV28, with TRBD1 as a possible D gene (6 bases). This sequence was found in a man aged 45-60 years with acute or convalescent COVID-19. The sequenced material came from peripheral blood. The CDR3 reads CATALRGGGTEAFF. CDR3 DNA: TGTGCCACCGCCCTCAGGGGCGGGGGCACTGAAGCTTTCTTT.